The 16 T cell receptor beta chains listed next were all sequenced from one sample in a study of CD39 and CD103 CD8 tumor-infiltrating T cells. The assay was immunoSEQ multiplex PCR, and TCRdb's table has in-frame clones only and misses some. The sample comprises 2,600 or so clones, about 72% of which are singletons, and approximately 12% rests with the top ten. Material for sequencing was CD39- CD103- CD8+ T cells sorted from the tumor. As for subset: CD103-CD39- double-negative CD45RA- CD8 T cells. All receptors come from a human donor with head and neck squamous cell carcinoma.

J is TRBJ2-7 and V is TRBV4-1; 10 bases are shared with TRBD1. Trimming cost V 2 bases and J 3 bases; bases outside gene matches: 4. This CDR3 contains 15 residues. Germline-derived CDR1 and CDR2 are MGHRA and YSYEKL. CDR3 DNA sequence: TGCGCCAGCAGCCAAACCCGGGACAGGGGCTACGAGCAGTACTTC. Amino acid sequence: CASSQTRDRGYEQYF.

The V and J genes are TRBV19 and TRBJ2-1, with 10 positions matching TRBD1. With 3 bases clipped from V and 8 bases from J, the junction kept 4 bases outside the gene matches. There are 14 residues in the CDR3. Germline V gene sequence: CDR1 LNHDA, CDR2 SQIVND (reference sequence). CDR3 DNA: TGTGCCAGTAGTATGACAGGGGGCATATATGAGCAGTTCTTC. This encodes CASSMTGGIYEQFF.

V usage is TRBV29-1 and J usage is TRBJ2-7, with 9 bases identical to TRBD1. The V and J ends lost 7 bases and 5 bases, in that order; junction bases with no gene match: 12. This CDR3 spans 14 amino acids. CDR1 is SQVTM, CDR2 ANQGSEA, per germline. The CDR3 sequence is CSAGEGTGPDEQYF. For the CDR3, the DNA is TGCAGCGCTGGCGAGGGGACAGGGCCCGACGAGCAGTACTTC.

The J gene is TRBJ1-4, the V gene TRBV5-3, with D possibly being TRBD1 (6 bases). TRBV5-3 is annotated as an ORF whose role is uncertain. The V and J ends lost 1 base and 3 bases respectively, with 13 bases between them. CDR3 length: 16 residues. CDR3 amino acids: CARSLILGASNEKLFF. CDR3 nucleotides: TGTGCCAGAAGCTTGATATTGGGGGCTTCTAATGAAAAACTGTTTTTT.

This rearrangement joins TRBV4-1 to TRBJ2-3, with 9 bases that match TRBD2. The V and J ends lost 0 bases and 2 bases, in that order; junction bases with no gene match: 6. Per the germline V gene, CDR1 is MGHRA and CDR2 is YSYEKL. The CDR3 is made up of 17 amino acids. The CDR3 protein is CASSQEGLATFTDTQYF. In DNA, the CDR3 is TGCGCCAGCAGCCAAGAAGGACTAGCGACCTTCACAGATACGCAGTATTTT.

V gene TRBV27 combines with J gene TRBJ1-1, with a weak D call TRBD1 (6 bases). This CDR3 has 14 amino acids. CDR1 and CDR2 from the germline V gene are MNHEY and SMNVEV (reference sequence). V was cut by 1 base and J by 3 bases, with 9 bases left in between. CDR3 in amino acids: CASSLFAGDTEAFF. DNA of the CDR3: TGTGCCAGCAGTTTATTTGCAGGGGACACTGAAGCTTTCTTT.

In this sample, this clone turned up a few times. V and J are TRBV21-1 and TRBJ1-1; the table assigns TRBD1, which was not confirmed against the DNA. TRBV21-1 is assigned pseudogene status. The CDR3 spans 14 residues. The CDR3 nucleotides are TGTGCCAGCAGCAGAGGGACAGAGAACACTGAAGCTTTCTTT. It codes for CASSRGTENTEAFF.

This clone came up once. The genes are TRBV19 and TRBJ1-1; D gene uncertain. CDR1 and CDR2 from the germline V gene are LNHDA and SQIVND (reference sequence). The ends were cut back, 7 bases at V and 0 bases at J, with 21 bases in the middle. The CDR3 runs to 17 residues. CDR3 nucleotide sequence: TGTGCCAGTACCCAGACCCCAGCGGGTTTCATGAACACTGAAGCTTTCTTT. Translation: CASTQTPAGFMNTEAFF. The full variable domain, its missing parts supplied by reference TRBV19 and TRBJ1-1, is DGGITQSPKYLFRKEGQNVTLSCEQNLNHDAMYWYRQDPGQGLRLIYYSQIVNDFQKGDIAEGYSVSREKKESFPLTVTSAQKNPTAFYLCASTQTPAGFMNTEAFFGQGTRLTVV.

As DNA, the CDR3 is TGTGCCAGCAGTGAGAGACAGGGAAACACCGGGGAGCTGTTTTTT. Amino acids: CASSERQGNTGELFF. The chain has TRBV6-4 and TRBJ2-2; TRBD1 matches at 7 bases. The CDR3 sequence is 15 residues long. Germline CDR1 is MRHNA and CDR2 is SNTAGT. The V segment lost 3 bases and the J segment 2 bases; nucleotides outside the gene matches: 3.

This chain's CDR3 is CASSPASPLHF. In DNA, the CDR3 is TGTGCCAGCAGCCCCGCTTCACCCCTCCACTTT. This chain joins TRBV7-9 and TRBJ1-6; D remains unclear. Germline V gives CDR1 SEHNR, CDR2 FQNEAQ (reference sequence). The CDR3 extends over 11 amino acids. The V end was cut by 5 bases, the J end by 9 bases, with 5 bases between.

CDR3 in amino acids: CASSYSQTAQAFF. The CDR3 DNA reads as TGTGCCAGCAGTTACTCACAGACAGCCCAAGCTTTCTTT. This chain uses TRBV6-9 with TRBJ1-1; maybe TRBD1 (5 bases). Germline CDR1 reads MNHGY; CDR2 reads SVAAGI. The CDR3 runs 13 residues. The V end was cut by 3 bases, the J end by 9 bases, with 14 bases between.

This clone was seen a few times. The chain employs TRBV9 and TRBJ2-2, with 9 bases that match TRBD1. J gave up 5 bases and V 4 bases, and 6 bases lay outside the gene matches. Germline lookup yields CDR1 SGDLS and CDR2 YYNGEE. The CDR3 length is 15 residues. CDR3 protein: CASSLGQGLTGELFF. The CDR3 DNA reads TGTGCCAGCAGCCTGGGACAGGGTTTAACCGGGGAGCTGTTTTTT.

The chain recombines TRBV29-1 with TRBJ2-7; 7 bases fit TRBD1. Germline V gives CDR1 SQVTM, CDR2 ANQGSEA. The CDR3 runs 12 residues. V was clipped by 4 bases and J by 3 bases; unmatched bases: 3. Here the CDR3 DNA reads TGCAGCGTTGGGGACAGCGTCTACGAGCAGTACTTC. It codes for CSVGDSVYEQYF.

The rearrangement links TRBV6-6 to TRBJ2-1; unclear D gene. Trimming cost V 8 bases and J 9 bases, with 8 bases left between them. The CDR3 sequence is 10 residues long. CDR1 and CDR2 from the germline V gene are MNHNY and SVGAGI (reference sequence). CDR3 DNA: TGTGCCAGCGGTAGACTTGAGCAGTTCTTC. Its protein is CASGRLEQFF.

This clone was detected a few times. V is TRBV11-2 and J is TRBJ2-7, with 10 bases fitting TRBD2. Germline V gives CDR1 SGHAT, CDR2 FQNNGV. The CDR3 is 17 residues long. V lost 5 bases, J lost 3 bases, and 13 bases stayed unmatched. The CDR3 DNA follows: TGTGCCAGCAGCACAAATAGCGGGGGGACGAACGACTACGAGCAGTACTTC. Translation gives CASSTNSGGTNDYEQYF.

The chain links TRBV5-5 to TRBJ2-1; D remains ambiguous. Deletions cut 4 bases from V and 0 bases from J, with 11 bases between. CDR1 is SGHKS, CDR2 YYEKEE, per germline (reference sequence). This CDR3 spans 15 amino acids. The CDR3, as DNA: TGTGCCAGCAGCCCGCCAGAACTCTCCTACAATGAGCAGTTCTTC. This translates into CASSPPELSYNEQFF.